This entry describes one T cell receptor (beta chain). Germline CDR1 reads LNHDA; CDR2 reads SQIVND (reference sequence). This CDR3 comprises 16 residues. Trimming stripped 6 bases from V and 3 bases from J, with 18 bases between. These data come from a study of OX40 agonist ivuxolimab in advanced cancers. About the research overall: Ivuxolimab, an agonist antibody against OX40 (CD134), was given to patients.

Sequencing was performed with immunoSEQ multiplex PCR; in TCRdb, only in-frame clones are kept and a portion is missing. Of some 79,000 clones listed, about 94% were seen once; the top ten hold roughly 0.45%. The J gene is TRBJ2-1, the V gene TRBV19; TRBD2 is a possible D gene (5 bases). This sequence originates from an adult with an advanced solid tumor such as melanoma, head and neck, liver or kidney cancer. The sequenced sample was CD4+ or CD8+ T cells sorted from blood, obtained in a trial of the OX40 agonist ivuxolimab. The CDR3 sequence: CASSPGAGPNYNEQFF. CDR3 DNA sequence: TGTGCCAGTAGCCCCGGCGCGGGCCCAAACTACAATGAGCAGTTCTTC.